Below are 22 T cell receptor beta chains sequenced from a single sample in a study of T cells in Graves' hyperthyroidism and ophthalmopathy. Amplified TCR beta CDR3 regions came from RNA transcripts. During a first-round RT-PCR of the TCR CDR3, the HTBI primer set was used. TCRdb ran MiXCR on the multiplex PCR reads and lists one entry per CDR3 protein. Among roughly 740,000 distinct CDR3 sequences, 16% were seen once, and the ten largest hold around 7.7%. Sample: blood. These receptors came from a young man with Graves' hyperthyroidism.

This clonotype was observed many times. The V call is TRBV12-3 or TRBV12-4, the J call TRBJ1-1; no definite D call. This CDR3 has 13 residues. Trimming left V 7 bases short and J 4 bases short, with 13 bases between. CDR3 in amino acids: CASKSGSGTEAFF. The CDR3 nucleotides are TGTGCCAGCAAATCTGGGTCGGGCACTGAAGCTTTCTTT.

The rearrangement joins TRBV15 to TRBJ1-2, with 7 positions matching TRBD1. V trimming: 1 base; J trimming: 9 bases; junction bases outside the gene matches: 14. Germline values: CDR1 LNHNV, CDR2 YYDKDF (reference sequence). This CDR3 is built from 16 residues. CDR3 in DNA: TGTGCCACCAGCAGAGCGACTGTCTCAGGGGACAGCCGCTACACCTTC. It codes for CATSRATVSGDSRYTF.

This clonotype was counted ten times or more. The CDR3 sequence is CASSLPGSLYEQYF. The CDR3 DNA reads as TGTGCCAGCAGCTTACCAGGGAGTCTCTACGAGCAGTACTTC. The chain carries TRBV7-9 and TRBJ2-7; D may correspond to TRBD1 or TRBD2 (5 bases each). V was pared by 2 bases and J by 3 bases, with 11 bases between. Germline CDR1 reads SEHNR; CDR2 reads FQNEAQ (reference sequence). The CDR3 is 14 residues long.

This clonotype has at least ten counts. The V call is TRBV28, the J call TRBJ2-7; 9 bases agree with TRBD1. Germline lookup yields CDR1 MDHEN and CDR2 SYDVKM. The CDR3 runs to 17 residues. After removal of 2 bases from V and 0 bases from J, the junction contained 8 bases not matched to a gene. CDR3 sequence (DNA): TGTGCCAGCAGTTTAGATTACAGGGGGCCTTCCTCCTACGAGCAGTACTTC. This encodes CASSLDYRGPSSYEQYF.

In its sample, this clonotype was seen many times. The V and J genes are TRBV28 and TRBJ2-3; D remains unclear. CDR1 and CDR2 (germline): MDHEN, SYDVKM. The CDR3 sequence is 11 residues long. V lost 7 bases to trimming and J lost 11 bases, with 13 bases between them. The CDR3: CASMSSGEQYF. Here the CDR3 DNA reads TGTGCCAGCATGTCCTCCGGAGAGCAGTATTTT.

This clonotype was observed a few times. The V call is TRBV28, the J call TRBJ2-6; maybe TRBD2 (5 bases). Germline assignment: CDR1 MDHEN and CDR2 SYDVKM. There are 15 residues in the CDR3. V was trimmed by 5 bases and J by 2 bases, leaving 10 bases between them. The CDR3, as DNA: TGTGCCAGCAGTGAGGGAAGCGCTGGGGCCAACGTCCTGACTTTC. The encoded protein is CASSEGSAGANVLTF.

V and J are TRBV9 and TRBJ2-3; either TRBD1 or TRBD2 may supply D (6 bases each). The CDR3 is 15 residues long. Germline lookup yields CDR1 SGDLS and CDR2 YYNGEE. The V gene lost 0 bases and the J gene lost 5 bases, with 13 bases spanning the gap. CDR3 in amino acids: CASSVDPGGRDTQYF. In DNA form, the CDR3 reads TGTGCCAGCAGCGTAGATCCCGGGGGCAGAGATACGCAGTATTTT. Based on the CDR3 plus reference TRBV9 and TRBJ2-3, the full variable domain is DSGVTQTPKHLITATGQRVTLRCSPRSGDLSVYWYQQSLDQGLQFLIQYYNGEERAKGNILERFSAQQFPDLHSELNLSSLELGDSALYFCASSVDPGGRDTQYFGPGTRLTVL.

V usage is TRBV7-9 and J usage is TRBJ1-2; D remains ambiguous. The CDR3 has 14 amino acids. V was trimmed by 3 bases and J by 6 bases, leaving 14 bases between them. Germline-derived CDR1 and CDR2 are SEHNR and FQNEAQ (reference sequence). CDR3 in amino acids: CASSFSDPSHGYTF. The CDR3 DNA follows: TGTGCCAGCAGCTTTTCGGACCCAAGCCATGGCTACACCTTC.

This clonotype was seen at least ten times. V gene TRBV6-6 combines with J gene TRBJ1-1; D is possibly TRBD1 (5 bases). Germline loops: CDR1 MNHNY, CDR2 SVGAGI (reference sequence). V lost 2 bases to trimming and J lost 0 bases, with 10 bases between them. The CDR3 has 15 residues. The DNA for the CDR3 is TGTGCCAGCAGTTACGGGGGAGCCATGAACACTGAAGCTTTCTTT. Protein: CASSYGGAMNTEAFF.

The J gene is TRBJ2-1, the V gene TRBV5-1, with D tentatively TRBD2 (6 bases). In germline, CDR1 is SGHRS, CDR2 YFSETQ. The germline V and J ends were trimmed by 0 bases and 0 bases, with 13 bases remaining between them. CDR3 length equals 17 residues. CDR3: CASSLALVGGSYNEQFF. For the CDR3, the DNA is TGCGCCAGCAGCTTGGCCTTGGTCGGGGGCTCCTACAATGAGCAGTTCTTC.

This clonotype showed up many times. The chain employs TRBV15 and TRBJ2-7; perhaps TRBD1 as D (5 bases). This CDR3 contains 15 residues. Deletions cut 2 bases from V and 0 bases from J, with 11 bases between. The V gene's germline CDR1 is LNHNV and CDR2 YYDKDF (reference sequence). The CDR3 spells CATSRPKGVSYEQYF. The CDR3 region has the DNA TGTGCCACCAGCAGACCGAAAGGGGTCTCCTACGAGCAGTACTTC.

This clonotype has just a few counts. V is TRBV28 and J is TRBJ2-7, with 7 bases fitting TRBD1. Germline assignment: CDR1 MDHEN and CDR2 SYDVKM. The CDR3 covers 15 residues. With V trimmed by 4 bases and J by 4 bases, 10 bases remained unmatched. The CDR3 DNA sequence: TGTGCCAGCAGTTCCCAGGGACAGCGCCGGTACGAGCAGTACTTC. As protein: CASSSQGQRRYEQYF.

V is TRBV20-1 and J is TRBJ2-1; 14 nucleotides match TRBD2. V was clipped by 6 bases and J by 8 bases; unmatched bases: 9. There are 15 residues in the CDR3. In germline, CDR1 is DFQATT, CDR2 SNEGSKA (reference sequence). The CDR3 DNA is TGCAGTGCAAAAATGACTAGCGGGAGGGTGTATGAGCAGTTCTTC. Its protein is CSAKMTSGRVYEQFF.

This clonotype was picked up a small number of times. The J gene is TRBJ2-7, the V gene TRBV29-1; D gene ambiguous. This CDR3 spans 13 amino acids. Trimming stripped 5 bases from V and 0 bases from J, with 11 bases between. Germline V CDR1 and CDR2: SQVTM, ANQGSEA. In nucleotides, the CDR3 is TGCAGCGTTCGTGGCGGAATCTCCTACGAGCAGTACTTC. As protein: CSVRGGISYEQYF.

This clonotype turned up a few times. The chain links TRBV13 to TRBJ2-7, with D perhaps matching TRBD1 (6 bases). This CDR3 comprises 14 residues. V lost 4 bases to trimming and J lost 0 bases, with 10 bases between them. The germline CDR1 and CDR2 sequences are PRHDT and FYEKMQ (reference sequence). This chain's CDR3 is CASSSKTGSYEQYF. Written as DNA, the CDR3 is TGTGCCAGCAGCTCGAAGACAGGCTCCTACGAGCAGTACTTC.

The rearrangement uses TRBV20-1 and TRBJ2-1; 10 positions agree with TRBD1. This CDR3 has 17 amino acids. Germline assignment: CDR1 DFQATT and CDR2 SNEGSKA (reference sequence). V lost 2 bases to trimming and J lost 3 bases; unmatched junction nucleotides: 10. CDR3 region: CSARSPSRDRGYNEQFF. Here the CDR3 DNA reads TGCAGTGCTAGATCTCCGAGCCGGGACAGGGGCTACAATGAGCAGTTCTTC.

The rearrangement joins TRBV19 to TRBJ1-3; D remains unclear. CDR1 LNHDA and CDR2 SQIVND come from the germline V gene (reference sequence). V lost 7 bases and J lost 0, with 16 bases in between. The CDR3 loop spans 16 amino acids. The CDR3 region is CASTGYTGNSGNTIYF. The CDR3 nucleotides are TGTGCCAGTACCGGCTACACGGGGAACTCTGGAAACACCATATATTTT.

This clonotype was recorded at least ten times. The V call is TRBV28, the J call TRBJ2-7; TRBD2 might be the D (5 bases). This CDR3 region has 13 residues. Trimming took off 5 bases at V and 2 bases at J, with 10 bases between the two ends. From germline, CDR1 is MDHEN and CDR2 SYDVKM. CDR3 bases: TGTGCCAGCAGTCCTAGCCTCCCCTACGAGCAGTACTTC. It is translated as CASSPSLPYEQYF.

This clonotype was found a few times. The CDR3 is CASRGSAYNSPLHF. The DNA of the CDR3 is TGTGCCAGCAGAGGATCTGCTTATAATTCACCCCTCCACTTT. The V call is TRBV28, the J call TRBJ1-6, with D hard to call. The germline V and J ends were trimmed by 6 bases and 4 bases, with 10 bases remaining between them. CDR1 is MDHEN, CDR2 SYDVKM, per germline. This CDR3 comprises 14 residues. The full variable domain, its missing parts supplied by reference TRBV28 and TRBJ1-6, is DVKVTQSSRYLVKRTGEKVFLECVQDMDHENMFWYRQDPGLGLRLIYFSYDVKMKEKGDIPEGYSVSREKKERFSLILESASTNQTSMYLCASRGSAYNSPLHFGNGTRLTVT.

This clonotype was detected a few times. The chain combines TRBV29-1 with TRBJ1-4; D unresolved. Germline CDR1 reads SQVTM; CDR2 reads ANQGSEA. The CDR3 sequence is 11 residues long. As DNA, the CDR3 is TGCAGTACGCTGAGAAATGAAAAACTGTTTTTT. Protein: CSTLRNEKLFF. Full variable domain (missing parts from reference TRBV29-1 and TRBJ1-4): SAVISQKPSRDICQRGTSLTIQCQVDSQVTMMFWYRQQPGQSLTLIATANQGSEATYESGFVIDKFPISRPNLTFSTLTVSNMSPEDSSIYLCSTLRNEKLFFGSGTQLSVL.

This clonotype was observed many times. The V and J genes are TRBV11-3 and TRBJ1-1; 7 nucleotides match TRBD1. The CDR3 totals 15 residues. Germline CDR1 and CDR2: SGHNT and YENEEA. The V gene end was trimmed by 4 bases and the J gene end by 2 bases; junction bases not matched to a gene: 7. The CDR3 nucleotides are TGTGCCAGCAGCTCGAGGACAGGAACCAACACTGAAGCTTTCTTT. Translating it yields CASSSRTGTNTEAFF. Complete variable domain (other parts from reference TRBV11-3 and TRBJ1-1): EAGVVQSPRYKIIEKKQPVAFWCNPISGHNTLYWYLQNLGQGPELLIRYENEEAVDDSQLPKDRFSAERLKGVDSTLKIQPAELGDSAVYLCASSSRTGTNTEAFFGQGTRLTVV.

This chain uses TRBV4-2 with TRBJ1-1, with 12 bases lining up with TRBD1. V shed 3 bases and J 6 bases; nucleotides not matched to a gene: 5. The length of the CDR3 is 15 residues. Germline-derived CDR1 and CDR2 are LGHNA and YNFKEQ. The chain's CDR3 is CASSQRGQGAPEAFF. The CDR3, as DNA: TGTGCCAGCAGCCAGAGGGGACAGGGGGCGCCTGAAGCTTTCTTT.